The 18 T cell receptor beta chains listed next were all sequenced from one sample in a study of blood T cell repertoires in COVID-19. Only in-frame clones appear in the TCRdb table, and some are missing; sequencing was by immunoSEQ multiplex PCR. This repertoire shows under 200,000 clones, around 89% found once; its top ten account for 6% to 8.5%. Sequencing input: PBMCs or T cells enriched from blood (not recorded which). These receptor sequences come from a woman in her 50s who had recovered from COVID-19.

The gene calls are TRBV18 and TRBJ1-1, with D unresolved. Per germline, CDR1 KGHSH and CDR2 LQKENI. The V and J ends lost 5 bases and 4 bases respectively, with 5 bases between them. This CDR3 has 11 amino acids. The CDR3 region has the DNA TGTGCCAGCTCAAGCGGCACTGAAGCTTTCTTT. The encoded protein is CASSSGTEAFF.

J is TRBJ2-3 and V is TRBV29-1; 9 nucleotides align to TRBD1. The CDR3 is 15 residues long. Germline V gene data show CDR1 as SQVTM and CDR2 as ANQGSEA. V was clipped by 6 bases and J by 6 bases; unmatched bases: 13. The CDR3 DNA reads TGCAGCGTAGGACAGGGGAGGAGGTCTACCGATACGCAGTATTTT. It is translated as CSVGQGRRSTDTQYF.

V gene TRBV27 combines with J gene TRBJ2-7; D may be TRBD2 (5 bases). The germline gives CDR1 MNHEY, CDR2 SMNVEV (reference sequence). The V end lost 4 bases, the J end lost 6 bases, and 10 bases lay between the germline ends. The CDR3 runs 12 residues. Here the CDR3 DNA reads TGTGCCAGCAGTTCACATGGAGGCGAGCAGTACTTC. This codes for CASSSHGGEQYF.

The chain combines TRBV27 with TRBJ1-1; the D is unclear. The germline V gene has CDR1 MNHEY and CDR2 SMNVEV (reference sequence). CDR3 size: 13 residues. Trimming cost V 4 bases and J 4 bases, with 10 bases left between them. The CDR3 DNA is TGTGCCAGCAGTTCCTTTACGGGCACTGAAGCTTTCTTT. It yields the protein CASSSFTGTEAFF.

This clone has more than one count but fewer than ten. The chain is built from TRBV10-3 and TRBJ1-5; D remains unclear. V lost 1 base, J lost 2 bases, and 6 bases lay in between. The CDR3 runs to 14 residues. Germline CDR1 reads ENHRY; CDR2 reads SYGVKD. DNA of the CDR3: TGTGCCATCAGTGAGTGGAGGGGCAATCAGCCCCAGCATTTT. It translates to CAISEWRGNQPQHF.

The chain uses TRBV6-5 and TRBJ2-1, with a possible D match to TRBD2 (5 bases). In germline, CDR1 is MNHEY, CDR2 SVGAGI. The ends were cut back, 7 bases at V and 8 bases at J, with 18 bases in the middle. The CDR3 loop spans 14 amino acids. The CDR3 sequence: CASTLSGVWDEQFF. CDR3 sequence (DNA): TGTGCCAGCACCCTGTCCGGGGTCTGGGATGAGCAGTTCTTC.

As concerns this clone: The junction and the germline gene differ at one end; a read error may be behind it. J is TRBJ1-2 and V is TRBV11-3, with D possibly TRBD1 on 5 matching bases. Germline V lookup: CDR1 SGHNT, CDR2 YENEEA. CDR3 length equals 12 residues. CDR3 coding DNA: TGTGCCAGCAGTAGACCTGACAGAGCTCTGGCCTTC. Translating gives CASSRPDRALAF.

This chain uses TRBV5-1 with TRBJ2-5; 9 nucleotides agree with TRBD2. The CDR3 consists of 14 residues. CDR1 is SGHRS and CDR2 is YFSETQ in the germline V gene. Trimming at V came to 5 bases and at J to 2 bases, leaving 4 bases not matched to a gene. The CDR3 reads CASRGSGGQETQYF. The CDR3 DNA reads TGCGCCAGCAGAGGTAGCGGGGGACAAGAGACCCAGTACTTC.

The chain couples TRBV11-3 to TRBJ1-2; 8 nucleotides agree with TRBD1. This CDR3 contains 13 residues. Looked up from germline, CDR1 is SGHNT and CDR2 is YENEEA. J lost 7 bases, V lost 2 bases, and 3 bases had no gene match. CDR3 sequence (DNA): TGTGCCAGCAGCTTAAGGACAGGGTTTGGCTACACCTTC. Its translation is CASSLRTGFGYTF.

The chain uses TRBV19 and TRBJ2-7; the match to TRBD1 covers 8 bases. Germline-derived CDR1 and CDR2 are LNHDA and SQIVND (reference sequence). V gave up 3 bases and J gave up 2 bases; unmatched junction bases: 6. This CDR3 is 15 amino acids long. CDR3: CASSIGTGVTYEQYF. In nucleotides, the CDR3 is TGTGCCAGTAGTATCGGGACAGGAGTCACCTACGAGCAGTACTTC.

The chain combines TRBV6-5 with TRBJ1-1; possible D gene TRBD1, 6 bases. CDR1 and CDR2 from the germline V gene are MNHEY and SVGAGI. The CDR3 is made up of 14 amino acids. Trimming pared 0 bases from V and 7 bases from J, leaving 12 bases between. CDR3 coding DNA: TGTGCCAGCAGTTACTCGAATGGGGGCCGTGAAGCTTTCTTT. It is translated as CASSYSNGGREAFF.

The CDR3 bases are TGTGCCAGCAGCGAGACTAGCGGGATAACACTTTACAATGAGCAGTTCTTC. It encodes CASSETSGITLYNEQFF. J is TRBJ2-1 and V is TRBV9; 11 positions agree with TRBD2. J lost 4 bases, V lost 3 bases, and 9 bases had no gene match. Germline V gene sequence: CDR1 SGDLS, CDR2 YYNGEE. This CDR3 has 17 residues.

This clone was found a few times. The rearrangement links TRBV3-1 (or the pseudogene TRBV3-2) to TRBJ2-2; a weak D match, TRBD2 (5 bases). CDR3 size: 15 residues. The V gene lost 1 base and the J gene lost 6 bases, with 12 bases spanning the gap. CDR1 LGHDT and CDR2 YNNKEL come from the germline V gene (reference sequence). DNA of the CDR3: TGTGCCAGCAGCCAAGCTCGGGGTGTCTCCGGGGAGCTGTTTTTT. This gives the protein CASSQARGVSGELFF.

The chain links TRBV7-9 to TRBJ1-5; the D gene is possibly TRBD1 (5 bases). The germline V gene has CDR1 SEHNR and CDR2 FQNEAQ (reference sequence). This CDR3 has 16 amino acids. Trimming took 4 bases from V and 3 from J, leaving 16 bases between them. The CDR3 is CASSYWRGTNNQPQHF. The CDR3 DNA reads as TGTGCCAGCAGCTATTGGCGGGGCACCAACAATCAGCCCCAGCATTTT.

The gene calls are TRBV19 and TRBJ1-5; 7 nucleotides agree with TRBD1. After removal of 8 bases from V and 6 bases from J, the junction contained 16 bases not matched to a gene. This CDR3 is 16 amino acids long. Germline lookup yields CDR1 LNHDA and CDR2 SQIVND (reference sequence). The CDR3 DNA sequence: TGTGCCAGTCAGGGACAGTTTAACCATAGAGGTCAGCCCCAGCATTTT. It translates to CASQGQFNHRGQPQHF. Full variable domain (outside the CDR3, taken from reference TRBV19 and TRBJ1-5): DGGITQSPKYLFRKEGQNVTLSCEQNLNHDAMYWYRQDPGQGLRLIYYSQIVNDFQKGDIAEGYSVSREKKESFPLTVTSAQKNPTAFYLCASQGQFNHRGQPQHFGDGTRLSIL.

The chain joins TRBV11-3 to TRBJ2-3; 12 bases match TRBD2. J lost 0 bases, V lost 3 bases, and 7 bases had no gene match. The CDR3 is 18 residues long. Germline V gene data show CDR1 as SGHNT and CDR2 as YENEEA. CDR3 protein: CASSFTSGGRSSTDTQYF. CDR3 DNA: TGTGCCAGCAGCTTTACTAGCGGGGGGCGCTCTAGCACAGATACGCAGTATTTT.

This chain uses TRBV4-3 with TRBJ2-7; 9 nucleotides line up with TRBD2. Germline CDR1 reads LGHNA; CDR2 reads YSLEER. The V gene end was trimmed by 4 bases and the J gene end by 3 bases; junction bases not matched to a gene: 4. This CDR3 has 14 amino acids. The CDR3 region is CASSPERGVYEQYF. DNA of the CDR3: TGCGCCAGCAGCCCCGAGCGGGGGGTCTACGAGCAGTACTTC.

The chain has TRBV6-5 and TRBJ1-6; D unclear. Trimming shortened V by 6 bases and J by 6 bases, and 12 bases separated the two germline ends. Germline CDR1 is MNHEY and CDR2 is SVGAGI. This CDR3 has 14 residues. DNA of the CDR3: TGTGCCAGCAGCCCCACTCACCTTAATTCACCCCTCCACTTT. Translated: CASSPTHLNSPLHF.